The next 27 T cell receptor beta chains were all read from a single sample in a study of T cell repertoires in cytomegalovirus infection. One entry per CDR3 protein, called by TCRdb with MiXCR from the reads. The profile shows under 300,000 distinct CDR3 sequences, about a sixth of them singletons. The sample comprised CD8+ T cells from PBMCs. These receptors all stem from a human donor in good health (CMV status not recorded). Some clones in this sample may be carry-over from other donors' samples.

The rearrangement links TRBV5-6 to TRBJ2-3; D not resolved. This CDR3 contains 13 residues. The V end was cut by 2 bases, the J end by 4 bases, with 8 bases between. Germline V gives CDR1 SGHDT, CDR2 YYEEEE. The CDR3 DNA reads TGTGCCAGCAGCTTTGTTATTGCAGATACGCAGTATTTT. Protein product: CASSFVIADTQYF. Looking up the rest from reference TRBV5-6 and TRBJ2-3 gives the full variable domain: DAGVTQSPTHLIKTRGQQVTLRCSPKSGHDTVSWYQQALGQGPQFIFQYYEEEERQRGNFPDRFSGHQFPNYSSELNVNALLLGDSALYLCASSFVIADTQYFGPGTRLTVL.

The chain is built from TRBV28 and TRBJ2-1, with 8 nucleotides matching TRBD2. The V and J ends lost 3 bases and 0 bases, in that order; junction bases with no gene match: 19. This CDR3 is built from 21 residues. Per the germline V gene, CDR1 is MDHEN and CDR2 is SYDVKM. CDR3 nucleotides: TGTGCCAGCAGTTTTGAGGGACTTTGGAGCGGGGGACCAACCTCCTACAATGAGCAGTTCTTC. The encoded protein is CASSFEGLWSGGPTSYNEQFF.

In this sample, this clonotype turned up many times. The chain has TRBV25-1 and TRBJ1-1; no reliable D call. Germline V gene sequence: CDR1 MGHDK, CDR2 SYGVNS. The V gene lost 8 bases and the J gene lost 4 bases, with 8 bases spanning the gap. There are 11 residues in the CDR3. CDR3 sequence: CASGVSTEAFF. CDR3 coding DNA: TGTGCCAGCGGGGTGAGCACTGAAGCTTTCTTT.

The chain combines TRBV7-6 with TRBJ1-6, with 8 bases lining up with TRBD1. The germline V gene has CDR1 SGHVS and CDR2 FNYEAQ. The V and J ends lost 10 bases and 7 bases, in that order; junction bases with no gene match: 3. There are 12 residues in the CDR3. The CDR3 loop reads CATRTGNSPLHF. In DNA, the CDR3 is TGTGCCACCCGGACAGGGAATTCACCCCTCCACTTT.

Ten or more counts support this clonotype. The J gene is TRBJ1-2, the V gene TRBV10-3, with 9 bases identical to TRBD1. After removal of 3 bases from V and 4 bases from J, the junction contained 12 bases not matched to a gene. This CDR3 contains 17 residues. Germline lookup yields CDR1 ENHRY and CDR2 SYGVKD. The CDR3 region has the DNA TGTGCCATCAGTGAAGGAGGATGGACAGGGGAGGGCTATGGCTACACCTTC. Protein product: CAISEGGWTGEGYGYTF.

There are many counts of this clonotype. The CDR3 is CASSLGRGYYEQYF. The CDR3 DNA reads TGTGCCAGCAGCTTAGGCAGGGGGTACTACGAGCAGTACTTC. J is TRBJ2-7 and V is TRBV7-8; TRBD1 agrees at 7 bases. CDR1 and CDR2 (germline): SGHVS, FQNEAQ. Germline trimming cut 1 base from V and 3 bases from J; bases unmatched to any gene: 3. The CDR3 has 14 residues. The entire variable domain, with the rest obtained from reference TRBV7-8 and TRBJ2-7, is as follows: GAGVSQSPRYKVAKRGQDVALRCDPISGHVSLFWYQQALGQGPEFLTYFQNEAQLDKSGLPSDRFFAERPEGSVSTLKIQRTQQEDSAVYLCASSLGRGYYEQYFGPGTRLTVT.

This clonotype was counted at least ten times. CDR3 in amino acids: CATSTGGIGYEQYF. Written as DNA, the CDR3 is TGTGCCACCAGTACTGGTGGTATTGGTTACGAGCAGTACTTC. V is TRBV15 and J is TRBJ2-7, with D unclear. The CDR3 extends over 14 amino acids. Trimming removed 6 bases at V and 4 bases at J, with 16 bases between. Germline CDR1 and CDR2: LNHNV and YYDKDF (reference sequence).

In its sample, this clonotype was seen many times. V gene TRBV7-9 combines with J gene TRBJ2-4; 7 bases line up with TRBD2. The germline V gene encodes CDR1 SEHNR and CDR2 FQNEAQ (reference sequence). The CDR3 is 16 amino acids. Trimming at V came to 1 base and at J to 3 bases, leaving 6 bases not matched to a gene. CDR3 nucleotide sequence: TGTGCCAGCAGCTTAGGGACGGGGGGAAGCAAAAACATTCAGTACTTC. Translated, it gives CASSLGTGGSKNIQYF.

This CDR3 reads CASSEDRGLYGYTF. The CDR3 coding sequence is TGTGCCAGCAGTGAGGACAGGGGACTGTATGGCTACACCTTC. V usage is TRBV2 and J usage is TRBJ1-2; 9 bases map to TRBD1. Germline trimming cut 3 bases from V and 5 bases from J; bases unmatched to any gene: 4. The CDR3 is made up of 14 amino acids. Germline V gene sequence: CDR1 SNHLY, CDR2 FYNNEI.

The table lists this clonotype with many counts. The chain is built from TRBV7-8 and TRBJ2-5, with 12 bases identical to TRBD2. The V segment lost 6 bases and the J segment 1 base; nucleotides outside the gene matches: 3. The CDR3 totals 15 residues. Germline V gene lookup returns CDR1 SGHVS and CDR2 FQNEAQ. CDR3 sequence reads: CASRRTSGAQETQYF. The CDR3 bases are TGTGCCAGCAGGAGGACTAGCGGGGCCCAAGAGACCCAGTACTTC.

In this sample, this clonotype turned up a few times. The chain couples TRBV4-3 to TRBJ1-4, with D hard to call. The V end was cut by 1 base, the J end by 8 bases, with 11 bases between. Germline V gene data show CDR1 as LGHNA and CDR2 as YSLEER. The CDR3 is 14 amino acids. The CDR3: CASSQGRFSEKLFF. CDR3 sequence (DNA): TGCGCCAGCAGCCAAGGAAGGTTCTCGGAAAAACTGTTTTTT.

The table lists this clonotype with many counts. J is TRBJ1-5 and V is TRBV12-3 or TRBV12-4; possibly TRBD1 for D (5 bases). CDR3 size: 16 residues. Deletions cut 4 bases from V and 0 bases from J, with 13 bases between. The DNA of the CDR3 is TGTGCCAGCAGTTCAGGACATCCTTATAGCAATCAGCCCCAGCATTTT. The encoded protein is CASSSGHPYSNQPQHF.

This clonotype was counted many times. The chain uses TRBV7-9 and TRBJ1-2; D is unclear. The germline gives CDR1 SEHNR, CDR2 FQNEAQ (reference sequence). The CDR3 loop spans 13 amino acids. Trimming stripped 1 base from V and 7 bases from J, with 10 bases between. CDR3 bases: TGTGCCAGCAGCTTAGATTCCGTTTTTGGCTACACCTTC. Translating gives CASSLDSVFGYTF.

This clonotype was observed at least ten times. The J gene is TRBJ2-1, the V gene TRBV5-1; tentative D call: TRBD2 (6 bases). The length of the CDR3 is 15 residues. V lost 2 bases, J lost 5 bases, and 14 bases lay in between. The V gene's germline CDR1 is SGHRS and CDR2 YFSETQ. As DNA, the CDR3 is TGCGCCAGCAGCTTAGGACCGGAGGGTGACAATGAGCAGTTCTTC. It specifies CASSLGPEGDNEQFF.

This clonotype has only a few counts. The V call is TRBV2, the J call TRBJ1-1; possible D gene TRBD1, 6 bases. This CDR3 contains 10 residues. V was pared by 7 bases and J by 14 bases, with 14 bases between. Germline V lookup: CDR1 SNHLY, CDR2 FYNNEI. CDR3 in DNA: TGTGCCAGCAACCCCACAGGGCCGTTCTTT. As protein: CASNPTGPFF.

This clonotype was seen only a few times. The genes are TRBV7-9 and TRBJ2-7, with 7 bases matching TRBD1. The germline V gene encodes CDR1 SEHNR and CDR2 FQNEAQ (reference sequence). V shed 6 bases and J 5 bases; nucleotides not matched to a gene: 10. CDR3 length: 14 residues. CDR3: CASSKGGLVNEQYF. CDR3 in DNA: TGTGCCAGCAGTAAAGGGGGCCTCGTCAACGAGCAGTACTTC. Complete variable domain (other parts from reference TRBV7-9 and TRBJ2-7): DTGVSQNPRHKITKRGQNVTFRCDPISEHNRLYWYRQTLGQGPEFLTYFQNEAQLEKSRLLSDRFSAERPKGSFSTLEIQRTEQGDSAMYLCASSKGGLVNEQYFGPGTRLTVT.

The chain links TRBV5-6 to TRBJ2-5; 8 nucleotides agree with TRBD2. The CDR3 runs 16 residues. Per germline, CDR1 SGHDT and CDR2 YYEEEE. Unmatched junction bases numbered 9, after V lost 4 bases and J lost 1 base. The CDR3 loop is CASSPALAEFQETQYF. The CDR3 bases are TGTGCCAGCAGCCCAGCACTAGCGGAGTTCCAAGAGACCCAGTACTTC.

In this sample, this clonotype turned up a few times. The chain couples TRBV18 to TRBJ1-1; TRBD1 might be the D (5 bases). CDR3 length: 19 amino acids. Germline V lookup: CDR1 KGHSH, CDR2 LQKENI. Trimming shortened V by 3 bases and J by 0 bases, and 23 bases separated the two germline ends. The CDR3 DNA reads as TGTGCCAGCTCACCTTCGCCGGGGCAGGGTGGAGCTATGAACACTGAAGCTTTCTTT. Residues: CASSPSPGQGGAMNTEAFF.

This clonotype has a handful of counts. The chain joins TRBV29-1 to TRBJ1-1; the match to TRBD1 covers 7 bases. The CDR3 loop spans 11 amino acids. Trimming cost V 6 bases and J 7 bases; bases outside gene matches: 5. Germline CDR1 is SQVTM and CDR2 is ANQGSEA. The CDR3 nucleotides are TGCAGCGTCACAGGGGAAGGTGAAGCTTTCTTT. This codes for CSVTGEGEAFF.

This clonotype has a handful of counts. The chain recombines TRBV20-1 with TRBJ1-2; D remains ambiguous. Germline V lookup: CDR1 DFQATT, CDR2 SNEGSKA (reference sequence). This CDR3 has 14 residues. The V gene lost 6 bases and the J gene lost 4 bases, with 18 bases spanning the gap. CDR3 sequence: CSARVEGYRYGYTF. CDR3 DNA sequence: TGCAGTGCGAGGGTCGAGGGATATCGCTATGGCTACACCTTC.

The chain recombines TRBV12-3 or TRBV12-4 with TRBJ2-2; 10 bases align to TRBD1. The junction had 5 bases not matched to a gene; V was cut back by 6 bases and J by 4 bases. This CDR3 is 15 amino acids long. The CDR3 sequence is CASRGTGVRTGELFF. The CDR3 coding sequence is TGTGCCAGCAGGGGGACAGGGGTACGCACCGGGGAGCTGTTTTTT.

This chain joins TRBV4-3 and TRBJ1-4; no clear D gene. Looked up from germline, CDR1 is LGHNA and CDR2 is YSLEER. Between the trimmed V and J ends, which lost 3 bases and 12 bases, there was a span of 23 bases. There are 16 residues in the CDR3. In nucleotides, the CDR3 is TGCGCCAGCAGCCACACCGAGTTCGGAGGGTACGAAGAACTGTTTTTT. Its protein is CASSHTEFGGYEELFF.

This clonotype was observed a single time. V usage is TRBV12-3 or TRBV12-4 and J usage is TRBJ1-1; TRBD1 agrees at 8 bases. V was pared by 0 bases and J by 4 bases, with 7 bases of the junction left unmatched. The CDR3 runs 16 residues. CDR3 amino acids: CASSLARAGGSTEAFF. The CDR3 nucleotides read TGTGCCAGCAGTTTAGCGCGGGCAGGGGGCTCCACTGAAGCTTTCTTT.

The rearrangement links TRBV28 to TRBJ1-1, with D maybe TRBD1 (6 bases). Germline CDR1 and CDR2: MDHEN and SYDVKM. The CDR3 runs 15 residues. V shed 2 bases and J shed 4 bases, with 14 bases lying between them. CDR3 in DNA: TGTGCCAGCAGTTTAAGAGGGGGGTTTGGCACTGAAGCTTTCTTT. It yields the protein CASSLRGGFGTEAFF.

This clonotype was counted at least ten times. The chain combines TRBV7-9 with TRBJ1-2; TRBD1 matches 8 bases. Trimming cost V 7 bases and J 2 bases; bases outside gene matches: 3. The CDR3 runs 13 residues. Germline lookup yields CDR1 SEHNR and CDR2 FQNEAQ (reference sequence). CDR3 bases: TGTGCCAGCACCGGACAGGGAAACTATGGCTACACCTTC. Its protein product is CASTGQGNYGYTF.

This clonotype has only a few counts. A read error is possible here, since a much larger clone lies one base away. The V and J genes are TRBV12-3 or TRBV12-4 and TRBJ2-7; D remains ambiguous. The CDR3 contains 11 residues. V lost 6 bases, J lost 0 bases, and 3 bases lay in between. The CDR3 nucleotides read TGTGCCAGCAGGGGCTCCTACGAGCAGTACTTC. It yields the protein CASRGSYEQYF.

V and J are TRBV5-1 and TRBJ2-5, with TRBD1 matching 7 bases. The CDR3 runs 16 residues. V lost 0 bases to trimming and J lost 3 bases; unmatched junction nucleotides: 8. The V gene's germline CDR1 is SGHRS and CDR2 YFSETQ. CDR3 nucleotides: TGCGCCAGCAGCTTGGATACCGGGACAGCAGAAGAGACCCAGTACTTC. Translation gives CASSLDTGTAEETQYF.